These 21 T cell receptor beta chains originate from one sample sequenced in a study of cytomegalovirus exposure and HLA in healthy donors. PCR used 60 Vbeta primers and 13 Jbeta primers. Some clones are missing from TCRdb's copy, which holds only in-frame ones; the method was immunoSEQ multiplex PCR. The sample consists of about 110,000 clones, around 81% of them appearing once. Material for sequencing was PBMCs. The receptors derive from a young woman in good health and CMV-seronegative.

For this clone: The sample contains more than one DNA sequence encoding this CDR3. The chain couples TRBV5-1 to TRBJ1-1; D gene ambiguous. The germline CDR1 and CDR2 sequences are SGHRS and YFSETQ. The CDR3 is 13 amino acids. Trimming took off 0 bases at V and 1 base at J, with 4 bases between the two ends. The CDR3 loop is CASSLGRNTEAFF. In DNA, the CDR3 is TGCGCCAGCAGCTTGGGTAGGAACACTGAAGCTTTCTTT.

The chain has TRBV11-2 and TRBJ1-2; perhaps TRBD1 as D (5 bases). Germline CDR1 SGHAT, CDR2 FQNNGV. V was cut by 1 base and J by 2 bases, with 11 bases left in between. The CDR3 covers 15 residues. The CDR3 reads CASSLGEGRNYGYTF. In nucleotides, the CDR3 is TGTGCCAGCAGCTTAGGGGAGGGACGGAACTATGGCTACACCTTC. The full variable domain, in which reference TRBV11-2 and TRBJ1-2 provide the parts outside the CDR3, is EAGVAQSPRYKIIEKRQSVAFWCNPISGHATLYWYQQILGQGPKLLIQFQNNGVVDDSQLPKDRFSAERLKGVDSTLKIQPAKLEDSAVYLCASSLGEGRNYGYTFGSGTRLTVV.

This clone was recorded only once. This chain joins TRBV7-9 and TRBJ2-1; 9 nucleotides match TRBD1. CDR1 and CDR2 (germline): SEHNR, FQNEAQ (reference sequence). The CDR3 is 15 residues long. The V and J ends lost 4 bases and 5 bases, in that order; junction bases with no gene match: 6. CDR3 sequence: CASSYPGTGNNEQFF. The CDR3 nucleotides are TGTGCCAGCAGCTACCCTGGGACAGGGAACAATGAGCAGTTCTTC.

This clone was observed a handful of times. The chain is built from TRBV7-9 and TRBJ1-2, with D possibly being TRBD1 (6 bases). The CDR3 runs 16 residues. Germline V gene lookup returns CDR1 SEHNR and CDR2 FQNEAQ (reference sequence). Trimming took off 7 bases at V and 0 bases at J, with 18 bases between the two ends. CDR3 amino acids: CASTAMGQLSNYGYTF. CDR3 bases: TGTGCCAGCACCGCGATGGGACAACTTTCTAACTATGGCTACACCTTC.

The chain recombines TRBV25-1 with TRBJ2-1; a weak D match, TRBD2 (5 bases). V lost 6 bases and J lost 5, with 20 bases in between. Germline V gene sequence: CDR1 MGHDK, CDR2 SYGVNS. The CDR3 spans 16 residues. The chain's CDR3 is CASSHGGVPGNNEQFF. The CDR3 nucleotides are TGTGCCAGCAGCCATGGAGGAGTCCCCGGTAACAATGAGCAGTTCTTC. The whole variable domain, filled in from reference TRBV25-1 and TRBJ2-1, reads EADIYQTPRYLVIGTGKKITLECSQTMGHDKMYWYQQDPGMELHLIHYSYGVNSTEKGDLSSESTVSRIRTEHFPLTLESARPSHTSQYLCASSHGGVPGNNEQFFGPGTRLTVL.

Here the CDR3 DNA reads TGTGCCAGCAGCCAACGGGAGTTTGACACCGGGGAGCTGTTTTTT. This sequence encodes CASSQREFDTGELFF. This chain links TRBV7-9 with TRBJ2-2; D may be TRBD2 (6 bases). Germline CDR1 and CDR2: SEHNR and FQNEAQ (reference sequence). The CDR3 loop spans 15 amino acids. Trimming removed 5 bases from V and 3 bases from J, with 13 bases in between.

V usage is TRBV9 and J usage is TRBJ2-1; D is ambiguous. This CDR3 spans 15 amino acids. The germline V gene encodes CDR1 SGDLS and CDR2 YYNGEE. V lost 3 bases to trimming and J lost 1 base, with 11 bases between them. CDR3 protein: CASSAPPSSYNEQFF. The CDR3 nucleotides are TGTGCCAGCAGCGCACCTCCCAGTTCCTACAATGAGCAGTTCTTC.

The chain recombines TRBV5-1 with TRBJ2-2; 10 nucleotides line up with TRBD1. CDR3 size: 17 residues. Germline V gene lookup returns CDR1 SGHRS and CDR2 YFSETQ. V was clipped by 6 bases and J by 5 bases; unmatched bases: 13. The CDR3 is CASTRTTGQGSTGELFF. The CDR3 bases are TGCGCCAGCACCCGCACAACGGGACAGGGGTCAACCGGGGAGCTGTTTTTT.

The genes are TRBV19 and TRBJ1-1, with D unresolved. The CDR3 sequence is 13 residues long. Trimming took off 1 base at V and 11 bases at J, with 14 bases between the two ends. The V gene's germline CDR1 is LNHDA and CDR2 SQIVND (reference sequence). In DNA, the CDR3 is TGTGCCAGTAGTATAGCCGTTAGTCCTGCTGCTTTCTTT. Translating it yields CASSIAVSPAAFF.

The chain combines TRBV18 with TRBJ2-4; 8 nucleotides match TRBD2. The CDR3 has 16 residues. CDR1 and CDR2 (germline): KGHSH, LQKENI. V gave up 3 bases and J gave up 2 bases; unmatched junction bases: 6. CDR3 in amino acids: CASSPRGLEPKNIQYF. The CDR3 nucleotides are TGTGCCAGCTCACCCCGGGGACTAGAGCCCAAAAACATTCAGTACTTC.

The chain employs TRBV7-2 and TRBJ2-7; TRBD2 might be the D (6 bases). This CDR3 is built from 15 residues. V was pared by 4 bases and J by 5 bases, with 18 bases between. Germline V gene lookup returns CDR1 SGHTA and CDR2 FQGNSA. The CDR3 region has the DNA TGTGCCAGCAGCTCACAAGGGCGGGGTTCCGACGAGCAGTACTTC. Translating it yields CASSSQGRGSDEQYF.

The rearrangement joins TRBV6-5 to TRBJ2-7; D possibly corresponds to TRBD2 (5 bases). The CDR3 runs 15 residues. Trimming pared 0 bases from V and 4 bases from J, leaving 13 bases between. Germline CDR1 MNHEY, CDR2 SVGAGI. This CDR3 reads CASSYSTRRGYEQYF. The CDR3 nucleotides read TGTGCCAGCAGTTACTCGACGCGCCGAGGGTACGAGCAGTACTTC.

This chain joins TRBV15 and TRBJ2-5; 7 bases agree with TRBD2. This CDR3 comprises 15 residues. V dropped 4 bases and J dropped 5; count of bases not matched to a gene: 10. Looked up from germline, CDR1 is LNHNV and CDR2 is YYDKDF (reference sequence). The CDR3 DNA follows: TGTGCCACCAGCACAAAGCGGGAAGGGTGGGAGACCCAGTACTTC. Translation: CATSTKREGWETQYF.

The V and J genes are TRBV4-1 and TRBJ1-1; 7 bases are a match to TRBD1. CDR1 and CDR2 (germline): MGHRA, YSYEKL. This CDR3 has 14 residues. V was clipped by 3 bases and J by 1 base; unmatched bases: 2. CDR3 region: CASSHPGGNTEAFF. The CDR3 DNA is TGCGCCAGCAGCCACCCAGGGGGGAACACTGAAGCTTTCTTT.

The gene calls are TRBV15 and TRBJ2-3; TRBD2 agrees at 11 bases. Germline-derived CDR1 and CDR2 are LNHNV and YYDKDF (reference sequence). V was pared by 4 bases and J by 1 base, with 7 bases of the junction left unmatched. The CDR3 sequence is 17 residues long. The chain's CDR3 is CATSTSPLAGGTDTQYF. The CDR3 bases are TGTGCCACCAGCACCTCCCCACTAGCGGGAGGCACAGATACGCAGTATTTT.

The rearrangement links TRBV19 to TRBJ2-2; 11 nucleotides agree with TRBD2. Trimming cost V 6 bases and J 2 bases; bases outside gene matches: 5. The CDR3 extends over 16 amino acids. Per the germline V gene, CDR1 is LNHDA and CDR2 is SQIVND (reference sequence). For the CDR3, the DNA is TGTGCCAGTAGCCCCCTAGCGGGAGGAAACACCGGGGAGCTGTTTTTT. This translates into CASSPLAGGNTGELFF.

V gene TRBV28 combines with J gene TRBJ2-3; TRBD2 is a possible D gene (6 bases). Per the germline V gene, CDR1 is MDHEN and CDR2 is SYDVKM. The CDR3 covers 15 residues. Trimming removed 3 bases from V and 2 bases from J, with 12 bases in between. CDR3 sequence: CASSFVADSTDTQYF. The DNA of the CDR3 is TGTGCCAGCAGTTTTGTAGCGGATTCCACAGATACGCAGTATTTT.

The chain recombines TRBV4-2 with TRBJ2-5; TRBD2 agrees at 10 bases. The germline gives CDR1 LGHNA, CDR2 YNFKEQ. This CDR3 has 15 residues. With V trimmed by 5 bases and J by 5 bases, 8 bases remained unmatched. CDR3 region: CASSSRLAGEETQYF. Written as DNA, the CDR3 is TGTGCCAGCAGCTCCCGACTAGCGGGTGAGGAGACCCAGTACTTC.

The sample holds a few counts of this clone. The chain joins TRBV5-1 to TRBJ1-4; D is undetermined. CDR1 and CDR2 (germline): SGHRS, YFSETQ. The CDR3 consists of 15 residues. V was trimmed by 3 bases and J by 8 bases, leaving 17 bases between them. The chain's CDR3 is CASSSGTAQEEKLFF. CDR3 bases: TGCGCCAGCAGCTCGGGAACTGCCCAGGAAGAAAAACTGTTTTTT.

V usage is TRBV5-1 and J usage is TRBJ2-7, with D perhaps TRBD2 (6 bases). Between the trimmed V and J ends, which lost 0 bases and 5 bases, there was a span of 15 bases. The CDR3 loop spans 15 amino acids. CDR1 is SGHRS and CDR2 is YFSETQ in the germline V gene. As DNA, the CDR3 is TGCGCCAGCAGCTTGGGAGGCGGGACCACTAACGAGCAGTACTTC. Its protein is CASSLGGGTTNEQYF.

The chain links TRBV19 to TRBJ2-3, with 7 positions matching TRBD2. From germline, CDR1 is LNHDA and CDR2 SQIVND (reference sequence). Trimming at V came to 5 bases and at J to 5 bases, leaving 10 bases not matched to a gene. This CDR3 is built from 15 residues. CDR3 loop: CASSSLLLAQDTQYF. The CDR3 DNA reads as TGTGCCAGTAGTTCTCTCCTACTAGCGCAAGATACGCAGTATTTT.